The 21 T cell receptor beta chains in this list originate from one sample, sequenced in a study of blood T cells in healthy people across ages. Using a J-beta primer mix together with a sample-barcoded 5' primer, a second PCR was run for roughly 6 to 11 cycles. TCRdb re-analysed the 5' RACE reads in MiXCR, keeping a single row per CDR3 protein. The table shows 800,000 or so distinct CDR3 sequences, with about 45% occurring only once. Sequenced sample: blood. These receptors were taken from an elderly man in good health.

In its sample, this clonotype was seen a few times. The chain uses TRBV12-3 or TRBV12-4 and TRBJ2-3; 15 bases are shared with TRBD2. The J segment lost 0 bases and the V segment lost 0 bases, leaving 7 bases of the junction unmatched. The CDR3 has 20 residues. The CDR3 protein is CASSLARGLAGGRSTDTQYF. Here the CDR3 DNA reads TGTGCCAGCAGTTTAGCGCGGGGACTAGCGGGAGGCCGGAGCACAGATACGCAGTATTTT.

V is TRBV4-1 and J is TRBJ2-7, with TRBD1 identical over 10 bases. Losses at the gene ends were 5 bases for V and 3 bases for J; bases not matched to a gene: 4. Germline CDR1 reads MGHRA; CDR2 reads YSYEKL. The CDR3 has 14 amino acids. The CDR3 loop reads CASSAGQGVYEQYF. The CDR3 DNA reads TGCGCCAGCAGCGCAGGACAGGGGGTCTACGAGCAGTACTTC.

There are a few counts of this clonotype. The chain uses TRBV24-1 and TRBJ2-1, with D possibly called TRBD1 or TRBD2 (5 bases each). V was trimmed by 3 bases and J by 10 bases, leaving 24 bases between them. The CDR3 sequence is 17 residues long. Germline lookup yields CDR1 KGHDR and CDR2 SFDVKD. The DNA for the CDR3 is TGTGCCACCAGTGATCCCCTTTCAAGGGGAGTGGTAGACGAGCAGTTCTTC. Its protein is CATSDPLSRGVVDEQFF.

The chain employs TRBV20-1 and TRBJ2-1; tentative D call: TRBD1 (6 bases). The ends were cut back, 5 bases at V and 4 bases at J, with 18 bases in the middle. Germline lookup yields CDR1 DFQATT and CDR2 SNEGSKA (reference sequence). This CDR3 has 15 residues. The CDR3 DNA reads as TGCAGTGCTTGGCCCCTGGCAGGGGTATACAATGAGCAGTTCTTC. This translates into CSAWPLAGVYNEQFF.

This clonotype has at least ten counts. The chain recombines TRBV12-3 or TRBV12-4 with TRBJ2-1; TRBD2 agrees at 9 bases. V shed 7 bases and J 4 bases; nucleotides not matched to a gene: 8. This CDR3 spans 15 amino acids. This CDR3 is CASTRLAGGYNEQFF. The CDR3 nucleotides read TGTGCCAGCACCCGGTTGGCGGGAGGGTACAATGAGCAGTTCTTC.

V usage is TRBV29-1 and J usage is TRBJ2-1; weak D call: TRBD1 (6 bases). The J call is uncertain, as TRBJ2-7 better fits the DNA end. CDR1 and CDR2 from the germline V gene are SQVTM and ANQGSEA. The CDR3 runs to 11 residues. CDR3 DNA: TGCAGCGGGGGGACACTCAATGAGCAGTACTTC. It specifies CSGGTLNEQYF.

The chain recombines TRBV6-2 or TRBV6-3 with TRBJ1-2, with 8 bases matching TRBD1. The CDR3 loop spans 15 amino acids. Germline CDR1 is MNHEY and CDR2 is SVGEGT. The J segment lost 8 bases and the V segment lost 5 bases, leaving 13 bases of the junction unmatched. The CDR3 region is CASSPTHRGFDGYTF. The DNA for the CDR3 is TGTGCCAGCAGTCCGACTCACAGGGGGTTTGACGGCTACACCTTC.

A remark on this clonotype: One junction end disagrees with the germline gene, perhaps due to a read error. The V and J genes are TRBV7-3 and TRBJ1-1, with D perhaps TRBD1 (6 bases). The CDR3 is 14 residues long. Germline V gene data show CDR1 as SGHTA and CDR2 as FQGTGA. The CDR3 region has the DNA TGTGCCTGCAGCTTAAAGGCCCAGGGGTCTGAAGCTTTCTTT. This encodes CACSLKAQGSEAFF.

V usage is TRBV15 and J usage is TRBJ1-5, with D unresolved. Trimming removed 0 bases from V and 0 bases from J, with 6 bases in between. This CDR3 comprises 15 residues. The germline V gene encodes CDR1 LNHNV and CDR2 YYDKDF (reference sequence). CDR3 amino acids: CATSRDRFSNQPQHF. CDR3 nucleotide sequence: TGTGCCACCAGCAGAGATCGGTTTAGCAATCAGCCCCAGCATTTT.

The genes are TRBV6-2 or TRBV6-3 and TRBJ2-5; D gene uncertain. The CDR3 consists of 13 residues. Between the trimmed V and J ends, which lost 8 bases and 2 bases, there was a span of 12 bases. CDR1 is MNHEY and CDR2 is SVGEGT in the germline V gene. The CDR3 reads CASGKLTQETQYF. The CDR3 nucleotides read TGTGCCAGCGGAAAACTCACTCAAGAGACCCAGTACTTC.

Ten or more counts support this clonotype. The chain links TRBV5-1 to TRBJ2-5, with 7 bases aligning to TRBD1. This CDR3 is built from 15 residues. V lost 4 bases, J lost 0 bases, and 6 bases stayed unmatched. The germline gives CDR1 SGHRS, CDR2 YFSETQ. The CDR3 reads CASSTTGFNQETQYF. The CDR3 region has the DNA TGCGCCAGCAGCACGACAGGGTTCAACCAAGAGACCCAGTACTTC.

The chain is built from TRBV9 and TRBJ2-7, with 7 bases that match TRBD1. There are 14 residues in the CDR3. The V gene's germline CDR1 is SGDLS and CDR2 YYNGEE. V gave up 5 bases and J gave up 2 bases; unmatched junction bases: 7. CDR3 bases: TGTGCCAGCAGTCATTCGACAGGGCCCTACGAGCAGTACTTC. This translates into CASSHSTGPYEQYF.

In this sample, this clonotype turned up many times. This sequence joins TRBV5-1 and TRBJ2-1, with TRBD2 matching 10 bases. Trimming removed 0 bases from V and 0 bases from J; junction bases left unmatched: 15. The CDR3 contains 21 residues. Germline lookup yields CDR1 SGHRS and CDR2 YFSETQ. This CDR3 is CASSLEGAVTSGLSSYNEQFF. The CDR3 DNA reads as TGCGCCAGCAGCTTGGAGGGGGCCGTGACTAGCGGGTTGAGCTCCTACAATGAGCAGTTCTTC.

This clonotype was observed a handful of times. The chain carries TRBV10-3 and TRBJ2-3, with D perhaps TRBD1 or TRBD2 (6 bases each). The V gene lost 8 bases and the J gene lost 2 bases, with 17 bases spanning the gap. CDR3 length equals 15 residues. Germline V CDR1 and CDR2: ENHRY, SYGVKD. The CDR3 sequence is CAIAQGAGITDTQYF. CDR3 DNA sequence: TGTGCCATCGCACAGGGCGCGGGAATCACAGATACGCAGTATTTT.

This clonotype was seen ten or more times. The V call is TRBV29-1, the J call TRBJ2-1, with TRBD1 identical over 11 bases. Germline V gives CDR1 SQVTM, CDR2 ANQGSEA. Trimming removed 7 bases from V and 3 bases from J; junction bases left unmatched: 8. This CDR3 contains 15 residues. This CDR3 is CSANPGTGGYNEQFF. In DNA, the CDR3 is TGCAGCGCCAACCCCGGGACAGGGGGCTACAATGAGCAGTTCTTC.

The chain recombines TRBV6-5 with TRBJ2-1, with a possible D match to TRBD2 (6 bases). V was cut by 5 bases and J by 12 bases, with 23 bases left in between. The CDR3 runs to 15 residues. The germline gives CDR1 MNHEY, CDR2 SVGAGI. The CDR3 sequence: CASSKVLGGIHGQFF. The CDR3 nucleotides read TGTGCCAGCAGTAAGGTGCTAGGAGGGATTCATGGGCAGTTCTTC.

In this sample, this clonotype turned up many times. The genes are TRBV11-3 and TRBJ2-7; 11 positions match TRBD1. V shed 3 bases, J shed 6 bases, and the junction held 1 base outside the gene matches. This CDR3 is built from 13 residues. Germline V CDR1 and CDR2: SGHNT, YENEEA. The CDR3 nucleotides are TGTGCCAGCAGCTTTGGGACAGGGGGCGAGCAGTACTTC. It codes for CASSFGTGGEQYF.

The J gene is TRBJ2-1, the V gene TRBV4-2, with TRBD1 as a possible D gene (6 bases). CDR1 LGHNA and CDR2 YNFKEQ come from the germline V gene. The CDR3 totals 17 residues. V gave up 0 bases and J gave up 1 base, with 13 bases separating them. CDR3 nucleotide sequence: TGTGCCAGCAGCCAAGATTTGCAGGGGATTTCCTACAATGAGCAGTTCTTC. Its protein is CASSQDLQGISYNEQFF.

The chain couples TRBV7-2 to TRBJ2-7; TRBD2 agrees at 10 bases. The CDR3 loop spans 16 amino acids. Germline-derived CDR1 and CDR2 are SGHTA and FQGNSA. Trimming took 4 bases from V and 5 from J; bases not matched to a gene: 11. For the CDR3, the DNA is TGTGCCAGCAGCTCCACTAGCGGGATCCCGCCCGACGAGCAGTACTTC. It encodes CASSSTSGIPPDEQYF.

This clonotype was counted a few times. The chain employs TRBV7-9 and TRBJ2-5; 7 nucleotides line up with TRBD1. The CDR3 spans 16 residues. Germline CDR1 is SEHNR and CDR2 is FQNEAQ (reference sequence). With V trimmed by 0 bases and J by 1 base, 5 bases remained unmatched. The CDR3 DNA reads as TGTGCCAGCAGCTTAGCGGTACAGGGGACCCAAGAGACCCAGTACTTC. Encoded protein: CASSLAVQGTQETQYF.

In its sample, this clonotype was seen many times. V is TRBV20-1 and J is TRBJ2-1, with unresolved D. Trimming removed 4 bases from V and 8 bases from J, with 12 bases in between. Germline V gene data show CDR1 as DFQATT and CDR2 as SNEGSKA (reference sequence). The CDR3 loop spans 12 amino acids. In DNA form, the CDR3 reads TGCAGTGCTATTGAGGAAGCGCATGAGCAGTTCTTC. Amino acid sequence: CSAIEEAHEQFF.